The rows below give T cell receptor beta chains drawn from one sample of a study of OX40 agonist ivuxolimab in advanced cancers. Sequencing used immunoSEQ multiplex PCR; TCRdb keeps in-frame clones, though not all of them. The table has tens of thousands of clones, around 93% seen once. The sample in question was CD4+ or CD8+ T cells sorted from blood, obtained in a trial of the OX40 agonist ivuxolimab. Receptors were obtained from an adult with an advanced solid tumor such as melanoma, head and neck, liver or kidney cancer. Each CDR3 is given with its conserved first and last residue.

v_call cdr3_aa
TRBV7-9 CASSSPESSYNEQFF
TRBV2 CASRPRTGVANYGYTF
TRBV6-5 CASSSHSGRGEKLFF
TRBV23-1 CASSHSGRTSGTDTQYF
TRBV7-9 CASSRPAGSVYEQYF
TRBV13 CASSLRGGHLYNEQFF
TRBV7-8 CASSLARIFEYEQYF
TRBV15 CATSREFIGTRAGNTIYF
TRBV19 CASSAPTGQDNEQFF
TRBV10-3 CAITSLAGGPSTGELFF
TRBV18 CASSPPFDSEIHGSPYNEQFF
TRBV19 CASSIGGWSFGNTIYF
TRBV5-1 CASSFRDREPYNEQFF